The clone carrying this T cell receptor (beta chain) occurred many times. Its antigen remains unknown. This sample was taken from a study of Graves' ophthalmopathy and Graves' hyperthyroidism. Findings and limits, study-wide: With a specificity of 72.22% and a sensitivity of roughly 71%, the model predicted ophthalmopathy progression. Researchers report that a 13-signature model separated ophthalmopathy from stable hyperthyroidism, posting about 88% sensitivity and more than 70% specificity.

The evidence that diagnosis relied on was clinical symptoms, serum thyroxine, TRAb, thyroid ultrasound and orbital computed tomography. RNA transcripts yielded amplified TCR beta CDR3 regions. HTBI primers served in a first-round RT-PCR, which a second-round multiplex PCR followed. MiXCR, run by TCRdb on the multiplex PCR reads, gives a single entry per CDR3 protein. The data show roughly 1.1 million distinct CDR3 sequences, with about two fifths seen just once and around 10% held by the top ten. Source material: peripheral blood or thyroid tissue (not recorded which). This receptor was identified in an adult man with Graves' hyperthyroidism.

The CDR3 protein is CASSFQRGGETQYF. The CDR3 coding sequence is TGTGCCAGCAGCTTTCAGAGAGGGGGGGAGACCCAGTACTTC. The chain joins TRBV7-2 to TRBJ2-5; perhaps D is TRBD1 or TRBD2 (6 bases each). Germline CDR1 SGHTA, CDR2 FQGNSA. Trimming cost V 3 bases and J 5 bases, with 13 bases left between them. The CDR3 totals 14 residues.